Each of the 2 T cell receptor beta chains below was sequenced from the same sample in a study of cytomegalovirus exposure and HLA in healthy donors. The study ran its PCR with 60 Vbeta and 13 Jbeta primers. The repertoire was sequenced with immunoSEQ multiplex PCR; TCRdb's copy has only in-frame clones and lacks some. The sample records more than 35,000 clones, around 49% being singletons. The specimen sequenced was PBMCs. The receptors shown here come from a woman aged 40 to 50 in good health and CMV-seropositive.

The rearrangement links TRBV4-3 to TRBJ2-3; 9 positions agree with TRBD2. CDR1 and CDR2 from the germline V gene are LGHNA and YSLEER. J was trimmed by 2 bases and V by 4 bases; bases with no gene match: 13. The CDR3 contains 18 residues. The CDR3 DNA is TGCGCCAGCAGCCCAACCCCGGCTAGCGGGGACAACACAGATACGCAGTATTTT. Its protein product is CASSPTPASGDNTDTQYF.

This clone was counted between two and nine times. V usage is TRBV2 and J usage is TRBJ1-6; D may be TRBD1 (6 bases). The CDR3 consists of 13 residues. Trimming cost V 5 bases and J 7 bases, with 9 bases left between them. Germline V lookup: CDR1 SNHLY, CDR2 FYNNEI. CDR3 amino acids: CASSTGFNSPLHF. In nucleotides, the CDR3 is TGTGCCAGCAGTACAGGGTTCAATTCACCCCTCCACTTT.